This T cell receptor (beta chain) originates from a study of cytomegalovirus exposure and HLA in healthy donors. The CDR3 spans 12 residues. Per the germline V gene, CDR1 is SQVTM and CDR2 is ANQGSEA. Trimming cost V 3 bases and J 1 base, with 6 bases left between them. In the PCR, 60 Vbeta and 13 Jbeta primers were used. TCRdb's table, derived via immunoSEQ multiplex PCR, lists solely in-frame clones and lacks some. The sample holds 140,000 or so clones, 68% seen once. The TCR originated in a man aged 55-75 years in good health and CMV-seronegative. Sample: PBMCs. This sequence joins TRBV29-1 and TRBJ1-1; D may be TRBD1 (5 bases). The CDR3 loop is CSVDRANTEAFF. In DNA form, the CDR3 reads TGCAGCGTTGACAGGGCGAACACTGAAGCTTTCTTT.